The 21 T cell receptor beta chains in this list originate from one sample, sequenced in a study of T cell responses to AZD1222 COVID-19 vaccine (dated by TCRdb to the early 2020s). The intended sense of this specimen's time point label: baseline before first vaccination. Preparation of the library involved the immunoSEQ multiplex PCR assay. Sourced from immuneACCESS, this table was stored by TCRdb with only in-frame sequences that have V and J called. A share of the clones is absent; for the studies checked, an unresolved V gene accounts for under half, and the remainder has no known explanation. In all, the sample holds tens of thousands of clones, and approximately 89% of those were seen once. Of the sample, roughly a fifth falls within the top ten clones. The sequencing used peripheral blood, collected on day 0 of AZD1222 vaccination. The source of these receptors is an adult in good health.

This clone was observed once. This sequence joins TRBV5-6 and TRBJ2-7; D remains ambiguous. The CDR3 has 14 residues. Trimming removed 1 base at V and 3 bases at J, with 11 bases between. The germline CDR1 and CDR2 sequences are SGHDT and YYEEEE. Written as DNA, the CDR3 is TGTGCCAGCAGCTTGACCCTCGGCCACTACGAGCAGTACTTC. Its protein product is CASSLTLGHYEQYF.

The rearrangement links TRBV2 to TRBJ1-1; no clear D. V was cut by 8 bases and J by 0 bases, with 19 bases left in between. CDR3 size: 16 residues. Germline V gene sequence: CDR1 SNHLY, CDR2 FYNNEI. The CDR3 spells CASSDLRLTVNTEAFF. The CDR3 region has the DNA TGTGCCAGCTCAGATCTCAGGTTAACAGTGAACACTGAAGCTTTCTTT.

The chain joins TRBV6-2 or TRBV6-3 to TRBJ1-6; no clear D gene. Germline V gives CDR1 MNHEY, CDR2 SVGEGT. V lost 2 bases and J lost 3, with 8 bases in between. CDR3 size: 15 residues. This CDR3 is CASSYVQIYNSPLHF. As DNA, the CDR3 is TGTGCCAGCAGTTACGTACAGATCTATAATTCACCCCTCCACTTT.

V and J are TRBV29-1 and TRBJ2-5, with 8 bases aligning to TRBD1. Trimming cost V 5 bases and J 1 base; bases outside gene matches: 9. Germline CDR1 SQVTM, CDR2 ANQGSEA. The CDR3 runs 15 residues. Here the CDR3 reads CSVLMTGVVQETQYF. The CDR3 DNA follows: TGCAGCGTTCTGATGACAGGGGTTGTCCAAGAGACCCAGTACTTC.

This clone was recorded once. The chain recombines TRBV6-5 with TRBJ1-2; 8 nucleotides match TRBD1. Germline V gene lookup returns CDR1 MNHEY and CDR2 SVGAGI. CDR3 size: 15 residues. Germline trimming cut 0 bases from V and 6 bases from J; bases unmatched to any gene: 6. Here the CDR3 reads CASSYSLDRVDGYTF. The CDR3 DNA reads as TGTGCCAGCAGTTACTCACTGGACAGGGTGGATGGCTACACCTTC.

This clone was counted between two and nine times. V gene TRBV18 combines with J gene TRBJ2-1, with 12 bases matching TRBD2. Germline lookup yields CDR1 KGHSH and CDR2 LQKENI. Trimming took 8 bases from V and 7 from J; bases not matched to a gene: 6. The CDR3 runs to 14 residues. The CDR3 spells CASLMTSGGNEQFF. CDR3 sequence (DNA): TGTGCCAGCCTTATGACTAGCGGGGGTAATGAGCAGTTCTTC.

The chain uses TRBV6-5 and TRBJ2-3, with 9 bases fitting TRBD2. CDR1 is MNHEY, CDR2 SVGAGI, per germline. J lost 0 bases, V lost 4 bases, and 5 bases had no gene match. The CDR3 runs 16 residues. The CDR3 sequence: CASSLLAGASTDTQYF. For the CDR3, the DNA is TGTGCCAGCAGTTTATTAGCGGGAGCTAGCACAGATACGCAGTATTTT.

CDR3 in amino acids: CASSPIAGGAYEQYF. In nucleotides, the CDR3 is TGTGCCAGCAGCCCGATCGCGGGAGGGGCCTACGAGCAGTACTTC. The chain has TRBV7-2 and TRBJ2-7; TRBD2 matches at 9 bases. The CDR3 is made up of 15 amino acids. V lost 5 bases to trimming and J lost 2 bases; unmatched junction nucleotides: 7. Germline CDR1 reads SGHTA; CDR2 reads FQGNSA.

The V call is TRBV16, the J call TRBJ1-5; no clear D gene. CDR1 and CDR2 from the germline V gene are KGHSY and FQNENV. CDR3 length equals 14 residues. Trimming removed 4 bases at V and 7 bases at J, with 14 bases between. This chain's CDR3 is CASSRIGSRQPQHF. In DNA form, the CDR3 reads TGTGCCAGCAGCCGCATCGGGTCGCGGCAGCCCCAGCATTTT.

The chain couples TRBV28 to TRBJ1-4; D possibly corresponds to TRBD1 (6 bases). The germline V gene encodes CDR1 MDHEN and CDR2 SYDVKM. The CDR3 sequence is 14 residues long. V lost 6 bases and J 3 bases, leaving 11 bases between the germline ends. This CDR3 is CASSSDRPNEKLFF. The CDR3 region has the DNA TGTGCCAGCAGCTCGGACAGACCTAATGAAAAACTGTTTTTT.

The chain uses TRBV6-2 or TRBV6-3 and TRBJ2-7; D is possibly TRBD1 (5 bases). The CDR3 has 14 residues. Per germline, CDR1 MNHEY and CDR2 SVGEGT. V was cut by 5 bases and J by 2 bases, with 13 bases left in between. The CDR3 nucleotides read TGTGCCAGCAGTCAGGCTAGGGGAACCTACGAGCAGTACTTC. This sequence encodes CASSQARGTYEQYF.

Here the CDR3 reads CASSAIRDRKETQYF. As DNA, the CDR3 is TGTGCCAGCAGCGCGATCCGGGACAGAAAGGAGACCCAGTACTTC. This chain connects TRBV11-2 to TRBJ2-5, with 7 bases that match TRBD1. The length of the CDR3 is 15 residues. Germline assignment: CDR1 SGHAT and CDR2 FQNNGV. V was pared by 5 bases and J by 5 bases, with 11 bases of the junction left unmatched. The full variable domain, completed using reference TRBV11-2 and TRBJ2-5, is EAGVAQSPRYKIIEKRQSVAFWCNPISGHATLYWYQQILGQGPKLLIQFQNNGVVDDSQLPKDRFSAERLKGVDSTLKIQPAKLEDSAVYLCASSAIRDRKETQYFGPGTRLLVL.

This sequence joins TRBV6-5 and TRBJ1-5; D is undetermined. The CDR3 runs to 16 residues. Germline CDR1 reads MNHEY; CDR2 reads SVGAGI. V gave up 0 bases and J gave up 11 bases, with 20 bases separating them. CDR3 residues: CASSYSRGNPLWAQHF. The CDR3 nucleotides are TGTGCCAGCAGTTACTCGAGAGGAAACCCTCTTTGGGCCCAGCATTTT.

This chain uses TRBV28 with TRBJ2-7; TRBD1 aligns across 7 bases. The CDR3 loop spans 14 amino acids. CDR1 is MDHEN and CDR2 is SYDVKM in the germline V gene. The V gene end was trimmed by 5 bases and the J gene end by 2 bases; junction bases not matched to a gene: 6. CDR3 sequence reads: CASSPPGTAYEQYF. CDR3 DNA sequence: TGTGCCAGCAGTCCTCCCGGGACAGCCTACGAGCAGTACTTC.

In nucleotides, the CDR3 is TGTGCCAGCAACGTGGGACAGGGGAATCCAGCCAAAAACATTCAGTACTTC. Protein: CASNVGQGNPAKNIQYF. The chain couples TRBV28 to TRBJ2-4, with 10 bases that match TRBD1. The germline CDR1 and CDR2 sequences are MDHEN and SYDVKM. This CDR3 comprises 17 residues. V shed 7 bases, J shed 0 bases, and the junction held 9 bases outside the gene matches.

The chain couples TRBV28 to TRBJ2-1; tentatively, D is TRBD2 (6 bases). CDR1 and CDR2 from the germline V gene are MDHEN and SYDVKM. This CDR3 region has 15 residues. Trimming took off 6 bases at V and 4 bases at J, with 16 bases between the two ends. As DNA, the CDR3 is TGTGCCAGCAGGGGGGGAACAATACGGTACAATGAGCAGTTCTTC. Translating gives CASRGGTIRYNEQFF.

This chain joins TRBV10-1 and TRBJ1-2; TRBD1 matches 11 bases. This CDR3 contains 18 residues. Germline CDR1 WNHNN, CDR2 SYGVQD (reference sequence). V lost 8 bases and J lost 4; bases outside the gene matches: 18. This chain's CDR3 is CASEQVVRTGGSTYGYTF. CDR3 in DNA: TGCGCCAGCGAACAAGTAGTCAGGACAGGGGGCTCCACCTATGGCTACACCTTC.

The J gene is TRBJ2-5, the V gene TRBV2, with TRBD1 matching over 10 bases. V lost 6 bases, J lost 4 bases, and 5 bases stayed unmatched. This CDR3 region has 14 residues. Germline CDR1 and CDR2: SNHLY and FYNNEI. This CDR3 reads CASSGQGGGETQYF. CDR3 DNA sequence: TGTGCCAGCAGCGGACAGGGGGGTGGAGAGACCCAGTACTTC.

The CDR3 DNA follows: TGTGCCAGCAGCTTGGGGGAGGGAGGGACAGATACGCAGTATTTT. Encoded protein: CASSLGEGGTDTQYF. This chain joins TRBV5-6 and TRBJ2-3; TRBD2 agrees at 7 bases. This CDR3 spans 15 amino acids. J lost 3 bases, V lost 0 bases, and 4 bases had no gene match. CDR1 and CDR2 (germline): SGHDT, YYEEEE.

A few counts support this clone. J is TRBJ2-7 and V is TRBV2; the match to TRBD2 covers 9 bases. This CDR3 region has 15 residues. V lost 5 bases to trimming and J lost 4 bases; unmatched junction nucleotides: 9. The germline gives CDR1 SNHLY, CDR2 FYNNEI. The CDR3 region is CASSQGSGSIYEQYF. The CDR3 coding sequence is TGTGCCAGCAGTCAGGGTAGCGGGAGTATATACGAGCAGTACTTC.

The rearrangement uses TRBV30 and TRBJ1-6, with D hard to call. CDR3 size: 12 residues. Trimming left V 4 bases short and J 8 bases short, with 9 bases between. CDR1 GTSNPN and CDR2 SVGIG come from the germline V gene (reference sequence). CDR3 in DNA: TGTGCCTGGAATTTAAGGGATTCACCCCTCCACTTT. This gives the protein CAWNLRDSPLHF.